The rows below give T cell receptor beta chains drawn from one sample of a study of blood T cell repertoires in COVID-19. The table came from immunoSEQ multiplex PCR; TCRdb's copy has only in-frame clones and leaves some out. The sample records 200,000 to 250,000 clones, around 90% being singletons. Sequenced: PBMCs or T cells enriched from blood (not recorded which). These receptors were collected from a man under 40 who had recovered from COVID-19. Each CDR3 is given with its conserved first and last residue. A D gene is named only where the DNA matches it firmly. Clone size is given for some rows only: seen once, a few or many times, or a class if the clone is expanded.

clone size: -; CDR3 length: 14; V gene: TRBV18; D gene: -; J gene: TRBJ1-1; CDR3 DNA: TGTGCCAGCTCACCTGTAACAGGGAACACTGAAGCTTTCTTT; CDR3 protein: CASSPVTGNTEAFF
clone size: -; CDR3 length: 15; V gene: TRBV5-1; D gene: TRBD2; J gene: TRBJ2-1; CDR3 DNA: TGCGCCAGCAGCTACGGGACTAGCGGGAACAATGAGCAGTTCTTC; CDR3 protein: CASSYGTSGNNEQFF
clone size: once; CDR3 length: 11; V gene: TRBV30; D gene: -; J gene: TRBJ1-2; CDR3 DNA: TGTGCCTGGAGACGACAGAGTGGCTACACCTTC; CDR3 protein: CAWRRQSGYTF
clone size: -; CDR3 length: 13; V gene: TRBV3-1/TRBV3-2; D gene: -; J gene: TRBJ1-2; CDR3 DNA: TGTGCCAGCAGCCAAGAGGGGGGCTATGGCTACACCTTC; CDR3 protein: CASSQEGGYGYTF
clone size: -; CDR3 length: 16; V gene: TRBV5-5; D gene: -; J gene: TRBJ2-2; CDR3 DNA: TGTGCCAGCAGTTGGGCTCAGGGGAGGAACACCGGGGAGCTGTTTTTT; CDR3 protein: CASSWAQGRNTGELFF
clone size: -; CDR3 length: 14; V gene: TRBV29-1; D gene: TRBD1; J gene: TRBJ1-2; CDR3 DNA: TGCAGCGGTGCAGGGACAGGGAGGGACTATGGCTACACCTTC; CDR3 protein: CSGAGTGRDYGYTF
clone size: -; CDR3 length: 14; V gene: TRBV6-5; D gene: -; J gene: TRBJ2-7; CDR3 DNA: TGTGCCAGCAGCCCCTCAGGGGGGTTGGGCGAGCAGTACTTC; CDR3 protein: CASSPSGGLGEQYF
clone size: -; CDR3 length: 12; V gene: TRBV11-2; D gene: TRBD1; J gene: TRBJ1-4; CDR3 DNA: TGTGCCAGCAGCTTAGAAGGGGGCCGACTGTTTTTT; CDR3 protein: CASSLEGGRLFF
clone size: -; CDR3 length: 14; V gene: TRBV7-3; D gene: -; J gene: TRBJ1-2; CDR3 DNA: TGTGCCAGCAGCTTAACTAGAGGGAACTATGGCTACACCTTC; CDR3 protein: CASSLTRGNYGYTF
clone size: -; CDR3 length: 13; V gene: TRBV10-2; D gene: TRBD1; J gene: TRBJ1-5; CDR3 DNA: TGCGCCAGCGGAGGGGACAGTAATCAGCCCCAGCATTTT; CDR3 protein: CASGGDSNQPQHF
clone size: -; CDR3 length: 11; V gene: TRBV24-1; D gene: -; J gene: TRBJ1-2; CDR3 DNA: TGTGCCACCAGTAGCGGGGATGGCTACACCTTC; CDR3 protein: CATSSGDGYTF
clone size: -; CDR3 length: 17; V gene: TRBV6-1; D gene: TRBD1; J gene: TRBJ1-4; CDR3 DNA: TGTGCCAGCAGTGAAGCGCTTCTGGCAGGGGGCTCCGGAAAACTGTTTTTT; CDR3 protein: CASSEALLAGGSGKLFF
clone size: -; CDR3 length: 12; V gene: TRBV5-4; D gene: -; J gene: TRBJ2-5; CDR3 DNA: TGTGCCAGCAGCTTGGTTCTGGGCCCCCAGTACTTC; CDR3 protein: CASSLVLGPQYF
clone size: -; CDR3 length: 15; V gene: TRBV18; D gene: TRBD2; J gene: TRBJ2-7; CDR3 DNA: TGTGCCAGCTCACCACCGTCGGGAGGGGTCTACGAGCAGTACTTC; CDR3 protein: CASSPPSGGVYEQYF
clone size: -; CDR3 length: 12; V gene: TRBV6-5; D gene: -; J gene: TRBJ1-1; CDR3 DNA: TGTGCCAGTGTGGCAATGAACACTGAAGCTTTCTTT; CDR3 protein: CASVAMNTEAFF
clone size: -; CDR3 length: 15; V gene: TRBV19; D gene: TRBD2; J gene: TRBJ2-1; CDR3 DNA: TGTGCCAGTAGTACCCTAGCGGGAGGGATCAATGAGCAGTTCTTC; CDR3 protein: CASSTLAGGINEQFF
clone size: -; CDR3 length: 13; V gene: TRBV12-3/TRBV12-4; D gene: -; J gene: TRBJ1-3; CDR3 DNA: TGTGCCAGCAGGGAGAGCTCTGGAAACACCATATATTTT; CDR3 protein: CASRESSGNTIYF
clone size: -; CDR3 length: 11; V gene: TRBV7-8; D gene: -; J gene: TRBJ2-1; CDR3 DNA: TGTGCCAGCAGACAAAATATGATGCAGTTCTTC; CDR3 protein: CASRQNMMQFF
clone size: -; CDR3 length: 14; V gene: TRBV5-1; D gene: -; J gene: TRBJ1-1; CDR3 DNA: TGCGCCAGCAGCTTGGGGGGGCAACAGACCGAAGCTTTCTTT; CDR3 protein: CASSLGGQQTEAFF
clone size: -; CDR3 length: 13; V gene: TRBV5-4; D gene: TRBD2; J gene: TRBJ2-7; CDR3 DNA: TGTGCCAGCAGCCCCGGGGGGGCCTACGAGCAGTACTTC; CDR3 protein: CASSPGGAYEQYF
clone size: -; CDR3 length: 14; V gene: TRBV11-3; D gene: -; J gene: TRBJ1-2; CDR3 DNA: TGTGCCAGCAGCGAGCAAGCAGGGATAGGGGGCTACACCTTC; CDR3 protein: CASSEQAGIGGYTF
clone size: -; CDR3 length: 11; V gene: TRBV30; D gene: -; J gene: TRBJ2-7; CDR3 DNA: TGTGCCTGGAGTGTCCACTACGAGCAGTACTTC; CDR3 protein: CAWSVHYEQYF
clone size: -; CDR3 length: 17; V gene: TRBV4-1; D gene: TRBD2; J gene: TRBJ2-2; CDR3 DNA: TGCGCCAGCAGCCAAGCGGGACTAGCGGGACTTACCGGGGAGCTGTTTTTT; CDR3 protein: CASSQAGLAGLTGELFF
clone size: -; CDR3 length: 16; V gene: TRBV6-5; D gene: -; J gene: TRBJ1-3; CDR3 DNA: TGTGCCAGCAGTTACTCTGGTCAGATCTCTGGAAACACCATATATTTT; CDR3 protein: CASSYSGQISGNTIYF
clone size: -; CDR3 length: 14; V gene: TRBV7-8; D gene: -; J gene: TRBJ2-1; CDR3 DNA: TGTGCCAGCAGCCCAACGAGGGATTACAATGAGCAGTTCTTC; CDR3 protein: CASSPTRDYNEQFF
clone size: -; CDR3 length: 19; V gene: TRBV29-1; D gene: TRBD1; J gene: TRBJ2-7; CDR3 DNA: TGCAGCGCCTCGTCTCAACCGACAGGGGGGACACTTTTACGTTACGAGCAGTACTTC; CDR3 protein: CSASSQPTGGTLLRYEQYF
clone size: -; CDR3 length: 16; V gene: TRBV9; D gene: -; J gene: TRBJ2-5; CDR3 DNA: TGTGCCAGCAGCGTTTCGCTGAGCGGCCTACGGGAGACCCAGTACTTC; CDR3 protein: CASSVSLSGLRETQYF
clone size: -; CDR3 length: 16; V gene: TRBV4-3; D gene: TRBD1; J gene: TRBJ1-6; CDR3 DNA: TGCGCCAGCAGCCAAGATGGGGACAGGGGGGATTCACCCCTCCACTTT; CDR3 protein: CASSQDGDRGDSPLHF
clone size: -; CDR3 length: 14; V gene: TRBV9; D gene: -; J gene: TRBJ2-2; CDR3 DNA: TGTGCCAGCAGCGTAGAAGGAGGGGGGGACGGGCTGTTTTTT; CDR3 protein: CASSVEGGGDGLFF
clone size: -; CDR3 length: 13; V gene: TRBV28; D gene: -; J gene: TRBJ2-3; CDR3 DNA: TGTGCCAGCAGTCCTAGATTCACAGATACGCAGTATTTT; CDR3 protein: CASSPRFTDTQYF
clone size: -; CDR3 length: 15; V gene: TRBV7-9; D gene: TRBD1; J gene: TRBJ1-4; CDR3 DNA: TGTGCCAGCAGGTTCTCCGGGACAGGGTTTGAAAAACTGTTTTTT; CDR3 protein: CASRFSGTGFEKLFF
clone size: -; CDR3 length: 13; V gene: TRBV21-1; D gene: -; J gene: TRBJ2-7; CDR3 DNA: TGTGCCAGCAGCATTGGCGACTACTACGAGCAGTACTTC; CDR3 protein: CASSIGDYYEQYF
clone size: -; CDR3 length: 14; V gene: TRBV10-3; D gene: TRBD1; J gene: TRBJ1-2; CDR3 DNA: TGTGCCATCACCGGGACAGGGGCTAACTATGGCTACACCTTC; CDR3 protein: CAITGTGANYGYTF
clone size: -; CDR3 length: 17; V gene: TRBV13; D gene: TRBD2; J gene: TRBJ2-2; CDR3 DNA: TGTGCCAGCAGCTTAACTACTAGCGGGACCCCGACCGGGGAGCTGTTTTTT; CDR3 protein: CASSLTTSGTPTGELFF
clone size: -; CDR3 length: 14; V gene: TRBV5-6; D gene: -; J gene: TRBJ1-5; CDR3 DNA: TGTGCCAGCAGCTTGGGGGGGCCCAATCAGCCCCAGCATTTT; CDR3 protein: CASSLGGPNQPQHF
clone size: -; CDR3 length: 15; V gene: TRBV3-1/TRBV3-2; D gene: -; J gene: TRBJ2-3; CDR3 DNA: TGTGCCAGCAGCCAAGTATTCCCTCCCACAGATACGCAGTATTTT; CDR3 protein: CASSQVFPPTDTQYF
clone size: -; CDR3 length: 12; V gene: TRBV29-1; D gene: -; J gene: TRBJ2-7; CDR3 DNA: TGCAGCGCCGGACAAGCCCCCTACGAGCAGTACTTC; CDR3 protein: CSAGQAPYEQYF
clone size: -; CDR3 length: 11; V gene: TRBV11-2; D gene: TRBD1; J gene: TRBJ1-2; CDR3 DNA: TGTGCCAGCAGCTCCGACAGGGAGCGGACCTTC; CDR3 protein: CASSSDRERTF
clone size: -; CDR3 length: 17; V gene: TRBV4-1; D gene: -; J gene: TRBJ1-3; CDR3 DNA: TGCGCCAGCAGCCAAGATTCGGGTTTTTGGCCGCGAAACACCATATATTTT; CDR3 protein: CASSQDSGFWPRNTIYF
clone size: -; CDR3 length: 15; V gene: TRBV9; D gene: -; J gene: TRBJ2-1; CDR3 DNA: TGTGCCAGCAGCACCTTGGACAGCCTCTACAATGAGCAGTTCTTC; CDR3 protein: CASSTLDSLYNEQFF
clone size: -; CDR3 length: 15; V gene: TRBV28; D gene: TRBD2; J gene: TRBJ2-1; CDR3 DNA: TGTGCCAGCAGTTCCACTAGCGGGCCATACAATGAGCAGTTCTTC; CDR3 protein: CASSSTSGPYNEQFF
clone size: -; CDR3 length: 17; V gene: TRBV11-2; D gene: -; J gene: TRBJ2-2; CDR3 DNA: TGTGCCAGCAGCGCCACTCCACCGGGGGTGCGGGACGGGGAGCTGTTTTTT; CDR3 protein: CASSATPPGVRDGELFF
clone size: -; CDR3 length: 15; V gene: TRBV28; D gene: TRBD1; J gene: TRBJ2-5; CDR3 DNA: TGTGCCAGCAGGGACTACAGGGGGCAACGGGAGACCCAGTACTTC; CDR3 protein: CASRDYRGQRETQYF
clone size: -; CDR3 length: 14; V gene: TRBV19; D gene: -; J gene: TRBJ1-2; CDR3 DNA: TGTGCCAGTAGCTATGGGAGCGGTCTTTCTGGCTACACCTTC; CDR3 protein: CASSYGSGLSGYTF
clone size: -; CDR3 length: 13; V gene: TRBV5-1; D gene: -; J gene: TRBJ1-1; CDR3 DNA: TGCGCCAGCAGCTTCCAGGGGAACACTGAAGCTTTCTTT; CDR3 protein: CASSFQGNTEAFF
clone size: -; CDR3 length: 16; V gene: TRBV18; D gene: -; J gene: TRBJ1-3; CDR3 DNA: TGTGCCAGCTCCCCTAACGGAGGACCCTCTGGAAACACCATATATTTT; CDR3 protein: CASSPNGGPSGNTIYF
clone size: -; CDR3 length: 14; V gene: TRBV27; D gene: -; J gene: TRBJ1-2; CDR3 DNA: TGTGCCAGCAGTTTATCGATCCAGGGGTTTGGCTACACCTTC; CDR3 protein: CASSLSIQGFGYTF
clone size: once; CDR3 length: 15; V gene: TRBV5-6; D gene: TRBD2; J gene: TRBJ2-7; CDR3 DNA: TGTGCCAGCAGCCATACGACTAGCGGGAGTCGCGAGCAGTACTTC; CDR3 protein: CASSHTTSGSREQYF
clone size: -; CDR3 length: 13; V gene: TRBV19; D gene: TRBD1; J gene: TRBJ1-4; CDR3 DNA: TGTGCCAGTAGGGACAGGGTTTATGAAAAACTGTTTTTT; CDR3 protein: CASRDRVYEKLFF
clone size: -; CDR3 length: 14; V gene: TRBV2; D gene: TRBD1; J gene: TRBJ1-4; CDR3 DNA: TGTGCCAGCAGTGAACAGGGGGCGGATGAAAAACTGTTTTTT; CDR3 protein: CASSEQGADEKLFF
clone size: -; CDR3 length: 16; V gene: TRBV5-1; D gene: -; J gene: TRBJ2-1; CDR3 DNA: TGCGCCAGCAGCATCCTCCCGAAATCGAGCTACAATGAGCAGTTCTTC; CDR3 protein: CASSILPKSSYNEQFF
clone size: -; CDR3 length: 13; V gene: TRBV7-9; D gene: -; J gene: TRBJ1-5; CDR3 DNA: TGTGCCAGCAGCAAAGGGACACACGAGCCCCAGCATTTT; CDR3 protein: CASSKGTHEPQHF
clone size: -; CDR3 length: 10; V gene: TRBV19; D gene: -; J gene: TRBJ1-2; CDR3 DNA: TGTGCCAGTAAAGCTTCGGGCTACACCTTC; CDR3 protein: CASKASGYTF
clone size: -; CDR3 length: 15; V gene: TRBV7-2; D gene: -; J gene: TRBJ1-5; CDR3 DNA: TGTGCCAGCAAGACCGAGGCGTCGAGCAATCAGCCCCAGCATTTT; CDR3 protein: CASKTEASSNQPQHF
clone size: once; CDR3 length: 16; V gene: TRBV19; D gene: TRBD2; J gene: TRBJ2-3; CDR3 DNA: TGTGCCAGTAGTATAGAGGAGCGGGAAAGCACAGATACGCAGTATTTT; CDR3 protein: CASSIEERESTDTQYF
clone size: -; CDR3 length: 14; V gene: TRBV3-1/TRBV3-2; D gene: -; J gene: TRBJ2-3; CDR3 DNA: TGTGCCAGCAGCCAAGATGGCCAGCGGGATACGCAGTATTTT; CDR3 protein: CASSQDGQRDTQYF
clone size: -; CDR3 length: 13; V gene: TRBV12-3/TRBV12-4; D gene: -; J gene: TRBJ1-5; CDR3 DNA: TGTGCCAGCAGTTTTAGGGGGGGTCAGCCCCAGCATTTT; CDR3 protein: CASSFRGGQPQHF
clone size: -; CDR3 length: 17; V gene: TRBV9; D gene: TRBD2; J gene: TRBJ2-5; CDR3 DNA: TGTGCCAGCAGCCCAACCTCCGGACTAGCGGGGACAGAGACCCAGTACTTC; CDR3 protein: CASSPTSGLAGTETQYF
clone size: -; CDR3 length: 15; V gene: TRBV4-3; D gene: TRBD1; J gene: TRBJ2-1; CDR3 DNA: TGCGCCAGCAGCGCGGCGAAGGGGGCTTACGATGAGCAGTTCTTC; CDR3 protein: CASSAAKGAYDEQFF